Listed below are T cell receptor beta chains from one sample, sequenced in a study of blood T cell repertoires in COVID-19. TCRdb keeps only in-frame clones here, not all; method: immunoSEQ multiplex PCR. The data hold tens of thousands of clones, with about 82% observed a single time. The sample was peripheral blood. These TCRs come from a man older than 75 with active COVID-19. Both conserved end residues are part of each CDR3. Fields, in order: V gene, clone size, CDR3 protein. Rows give clone size only sometimes, using once, few, many, or a class for an expanded clone.

TRBV5-1 . CASSFTGGDQPQHF
TRBV5-1 . CASSLVDRGDEKLFF
TRBV5-8 . CASSHAAGGNTIYF
TRBV7-2 . CASSRDYSYEQYF
TRBV7-9 . CASSLGPAHQPQHF
TRBV18 few CASSEQGAQNQPQHF
TRBV28 . CASSFSATLNTGELFF
TRBV28 . CASSLGGTGGAEQYF
TRBV7-2 . CASSSEGEEPQHF
TRBV10-2 . CASSVGPAGGSYNSPLHF
TRBV3-1/TRBV3-2 . CASSHEPRKGYTF
TRBV21-1 . CASSKVGTTSTGELFF
TRBV21-1 . CASSKRLVTRLETQYF
TRBV20-1 . CSASRQYEQYF
TRBV6-5 . CASTGDTDTQYF
TRBV28 . CASSFTGNTEAFF
TRBV4-2 . CASSQDTGDGSPYEQYF
TRBV7-2 . CASTPRTSGRVTSTDTQYF
TRBV5-4 once CASSSMSLDRGLETQYF
TRBV11-2 . CASSLDRGRNEKLFF
TRBV29-1 once CSVRGTGKSGELFF
TRBV6-5 . CASSYSGGVMNTEAFF
TRBV19 once CASSIAGGWSYNEQFF
TRBV6-2/TRBV6-3 . CASSYRGLGSRLF
TRBV11-2 . CASSARTGSYEKLFF
TRBV5-5 . CASSLTGTAIF
TRBV6-1 . CASSEAQLGRQGKSYGYTF
TRBV11-2 . CASSLENSPSSGNTIYF
TRBV6-2/TRBV6-3 . CASSTAGGTPYNEQFF
TRBV4-3 once CASSPHPSGASTDTQYF
TRBV2 . CASSPRDRVNEQFF
TRBV12-5 . CASGLVLSGHRNTGELFF
TRBV3-1/TRBV3-2 . CASSQADRGTVLFF
TRBV9 . CASSVSGNNYGYTF
TRBV24-1 . CATIQIRRPPYGYTF